What follows are 13 T cell receptor beta chains derived from one specimen sequenced in a study of T-cell memory formation after mild COVID-19. TCRdb re-analysed the 5' RACE reads in MiXCR, keeping a single row per CDR3 protein. Of 400,000 to 550,000 distinct CDR3 sequences listed, about 23% are singletons. The sequenced material came from PBMCs or a T cell subset sorted from them (not recorded which). The source is an adult woman who had mild COVID-19 (a few samples of this study predate the infection). Cell type and time point are not known.

A few counts support this clonotype. The V call is TRBV5-1, the J call TRBJ2-6, with D possibly being TRBD2 (6 bases). Per germline, CDR1 SGHRS and CDR2 YFSETQ. Trimming removed 6 bases from V and 0 bases from J, with 16 bases in between. The CDR3 has 17 amino acids. CDR3 sequence reads: CASTPGEVDSGANVLTF. CDR3 sequence (DNA): TGCGCCAGCACCCCCGGGGAGGTTGACTCTGGGGCCAACGTCCTGACTTTC.

The chain recombines TRBV5-4 with TRBJ2-1, with 11 bases aligning to TRBD2. Germline CDR1 is SGHNT and CDR2 is YYREEE (reference sequence). Trimming took 4 bases from V and 8 from J; bases not matched to a gene: 8. The CDR3 runs 15 residues. For the CDR3, the DNA is TGTGCCAGCAGCCGGGGACTAGCGGAGGGGGATGAGCAGTTCTTC. Protein: CASSRGLAEGDEQFF.

In its sample, this clonotype was seen a few times. The V gene is TRBV6-5, the J gene TRBJ1-2; TRBD1 matches 11 bases. The V segment lost 2 bases and the J segment 4 bases; nucleotides outside the gene matches: 0. Germline loops: CDR1 MNHEY, CDR2 SVGAGI. There are 14 residues in the CDR3. This CDR3 is CASSYGTGGYGYTF. The CDR3 DNA reads as TGTGCCAGCAGTTACGGGACAGGGGGCTATGGCTACACCTTC.

This clonotype was picked up a small number of times. The J gene is TRBJ2-5, the V gene TRBV5-1; 7 nucleotides agree with TRBD1. Looked up from germline, CDR1 is SGHRS and CDR2 is YFSETQ. The CDR3 runs 16 residues. J was trimmed by 4 bases and V by 0 bases; bases with no gene match: 9. The CDR3 coding sequence is TGCGCCAGCAGCTTGGGCGGTACAGGGGTTCCAGAGACCCAGTACTTC. Its protein product is CASSLGGTGVPETQYF.

This clonotype was counted many times. The chain employs TRBV12-3 or TRBV12-4 and TRBJ2-7, with TRBD2 matching over 8 bases. The length of the CDR3 is 15 residues. J gave up 0 bases and V 4 bases, and 5 bases lay outside the gene matches. The CDR3 nucleotides read TGTGCCAGCAGTTCCTCCGGGACTAGCTCCTACGAGCAGTACTTC. Protein sequence: CASSSSGTSSYEQYF.

This clonotype was counted a few times. The chain is built from TRBV14 and TRBJ2-1; 14 bases agree with TRBD2. CDR3 size: 17 residues. J lost 0 bases, V lost 3 bases, and 1 base had no gene match. Germline V gives CDR1 SGHDN, CDR2 FVKESK. CDR3 in amino acids: CASSHGTSGSSYNEQFF. The CDR3 DNA is TGTGCCAGCAGCCACGGGACTAGCGGGAGCTCCTACAATGAGCAGTTCTTC.

This clonotype was seen a few times. The chain recombines TRBV4-3 with TRBJ2-1; D not resolved. From germline, CDR1 is LGHNA and CDR2 YSLEER. CDR3 size: 13 residues. V was cut by 1 base and J by 12 bases, with 13 bases left in between. CDR3 protein: CASSQVALSGQFF. For the CDR3, the DNA is TGCGCCAGCAGCCAAGTGGCTTTATCAGGGCAGTTCTTC.

This sequence joins TRBV12-3 or TRBV12-4 and TRBJ2-3, with a tentative D call TRBD2 (7 bases). CDR3 length: 15 amino acids. Trimming shortened V by 0 bases and J by 4 bases, and 11 bases separated the two germline ends. The CDR3: CASSLAGGGPDTQYF. CDR3 coding DNA: TGTGCCAGCAGTTTAGCGGGAGGGGGGCCAGATACGCAGTATTTT.

This clonotype was seen only a few times. The chain carries TRBV6-2 or TRBV6-3 and TRBJ2-7; D perhaps matches TRBD1 (6 bases). The CDR3 covers 17 residues. CDR1 MNHEY and CDR2 SVGEGT come from the germline V gene. With 6 bases removed from V and 4 bases from J, the gap between germline ends came to 25 bases. CDR3 protein: CASSLRGPLNKDYEQYF. CDR3 DNA: TGTGCCAGCAGCCTCAGGGGTCCCCTCAACAAAGATTACGAGCAGTACTTC.

This chain connects TRBV5-1 to TRBJ2-1; 8 nucleotides agree with TRBD2. The CDR3 is 15 amino acids. V trimming: 4 bases; J trimming: 0 bases; junction bases outside the gene matches: 3. The V gene's germline CDR1 is SGHRS and CDR2 YFSETQ. The CDR3: CASSLSGVSYNEQFF. DNA of the CDR3: TGCGCCAGCAGCCTTAGCGGGGTCTCCTACAATGAGCAGTTCTTC.

This clonotype was counted between two and nine times. V gene TRBV5-1 combines with J gene TRBJ2-7, with TRBD1 identical over 7 bases. The CDR3 totals 12 residues. V dropped 0 bases and J dropped 6; count of bases not matched to a gene: 0. From germline, CDR1 is SGHRS and CDR2 YFSETQ. The CDR3 DNA sequence: TGCGCCAGCAGCTTGGAGGGGGCCGAGCAGTACTTC. It yields the protein CASSLEGAEQYF.

The rearrangement uses TRBV9 and TRBJ2-5; tentative D call: TRBD2 (6 bases). Germline V CDR1 and CDR2: SGDLS, YYNGEE. V was trimmed by 3 bases and J by 4 bases, leaving 16 bases between them. CDR3 length: 15 residues. CDR3 nucleotides: TGTGCCAGCAGCGAAGGTGGGGCGGGGAGAGAGACCCAGTACTTC. Protein sequence: CASSEGGAGRETQYF. The full variable domain, completed using reference TRBV9 and TRBJ2-5, is DSGVTQTPKHLITATGQRVTLRCSPRSGDLSVYWYQQSLDQGLQFLIQYYNGEERAKGNILERFSAQQFPDLHSELNLSSLELGDSALYFCASSEGGAGRETQYFGPGTRLLVL.

The gene calls are TRBV29-1 and TRBJ2-5; the D gene is possibly TRBD1 (5 bases). The length of the CDR3 is 16 residues. In germline, CDR1 is SQVTM, CDR2 ANQGSEA. V lost 7 bases to trimming and J lost 1 base, with 22 bases between them. This CDR3 reads CSAQRWGSTTQETQYF. In DNA form, the CDR3 reads TGCAGCGCTCAAAGGTGGGGCAGTACAACCCAAGAGACCCAGTACTTC.